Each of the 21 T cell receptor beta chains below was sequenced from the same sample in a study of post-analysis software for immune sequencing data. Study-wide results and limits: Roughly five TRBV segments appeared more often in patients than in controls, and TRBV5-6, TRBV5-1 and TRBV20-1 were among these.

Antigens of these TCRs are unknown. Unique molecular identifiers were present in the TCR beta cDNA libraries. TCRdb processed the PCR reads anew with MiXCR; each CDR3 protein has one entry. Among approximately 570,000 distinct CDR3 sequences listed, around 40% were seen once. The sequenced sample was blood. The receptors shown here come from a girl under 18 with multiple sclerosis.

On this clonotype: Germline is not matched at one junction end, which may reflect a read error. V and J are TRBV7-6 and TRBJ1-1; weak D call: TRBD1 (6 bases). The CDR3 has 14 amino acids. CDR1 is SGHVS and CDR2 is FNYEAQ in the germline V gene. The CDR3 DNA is TGTGCCAGCAGCTCGAACAGGGTGAACACTGAAGTTTTCTTT. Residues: CASSSNRVNTEVFF.

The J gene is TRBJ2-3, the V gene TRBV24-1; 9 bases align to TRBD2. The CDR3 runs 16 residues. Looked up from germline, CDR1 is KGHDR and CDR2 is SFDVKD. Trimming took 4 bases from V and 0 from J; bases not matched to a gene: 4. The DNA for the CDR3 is TGTGCCACCAGTGACTCGCTAGCGGGGAGCACAGATACGCAGTATTTT. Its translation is CATSDSLAGSTDTQYF.

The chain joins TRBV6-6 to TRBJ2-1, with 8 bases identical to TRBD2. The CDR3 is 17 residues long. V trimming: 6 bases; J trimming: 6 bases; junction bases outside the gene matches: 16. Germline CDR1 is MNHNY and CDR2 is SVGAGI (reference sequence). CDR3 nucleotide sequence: TGTGCCAGCAGCCGCCGGTTGAGCGGGGGTCCGGGCAATGAGCAGTTCTTC. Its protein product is CASSRRLSGGPGNEQFF.

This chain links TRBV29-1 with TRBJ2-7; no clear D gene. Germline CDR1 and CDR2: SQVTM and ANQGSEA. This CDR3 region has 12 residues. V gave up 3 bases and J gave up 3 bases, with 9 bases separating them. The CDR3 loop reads CSVEMGNYEQYF. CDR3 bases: TGCAGCGTTGAGATGGGAAACTACGAGCAGTACTTC.

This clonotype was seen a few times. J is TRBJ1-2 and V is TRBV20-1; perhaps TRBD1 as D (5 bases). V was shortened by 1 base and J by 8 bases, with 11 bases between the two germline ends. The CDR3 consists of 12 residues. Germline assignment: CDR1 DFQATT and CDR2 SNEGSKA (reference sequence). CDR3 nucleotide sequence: TGCAGTGCTAGAGGGGGACCTGAGGGCTACACCTTC. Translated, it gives CSARGGPEGYTF.

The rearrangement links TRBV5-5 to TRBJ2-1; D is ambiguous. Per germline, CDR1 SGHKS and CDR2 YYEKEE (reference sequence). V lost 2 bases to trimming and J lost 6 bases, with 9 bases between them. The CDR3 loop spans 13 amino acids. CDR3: CASSFMHVNEQFF. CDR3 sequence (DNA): TGTGCCAGCAGCTTCATGCACGTCAATGAGCAGTTCTTC.

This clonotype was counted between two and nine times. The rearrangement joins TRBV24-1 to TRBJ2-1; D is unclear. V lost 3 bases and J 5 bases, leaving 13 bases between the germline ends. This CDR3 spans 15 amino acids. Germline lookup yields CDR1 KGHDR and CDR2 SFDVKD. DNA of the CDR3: TGTGCCACCAGTGATGGCAGCCGCCCAAACAATGAGCAGTTCTTC. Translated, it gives CATSDGSRPNNEQFF.

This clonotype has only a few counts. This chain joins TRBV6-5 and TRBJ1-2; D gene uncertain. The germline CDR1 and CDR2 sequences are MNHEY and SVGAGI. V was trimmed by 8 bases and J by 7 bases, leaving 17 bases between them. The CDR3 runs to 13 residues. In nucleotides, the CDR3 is TGTGCCAGCGAAAGTGGTCTGGGATCTGGCTACACCTTC. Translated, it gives CASESGLGSGYTF.

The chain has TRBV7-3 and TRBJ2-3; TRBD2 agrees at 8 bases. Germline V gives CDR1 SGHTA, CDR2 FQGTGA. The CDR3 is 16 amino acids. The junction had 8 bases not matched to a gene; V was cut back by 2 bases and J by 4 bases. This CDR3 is CASSLGGLAGADTQYF. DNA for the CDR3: TGTGCCAGCAGCTTAGGGGGGCTAGCGGGCGCAGATACGCAGTATTTT.

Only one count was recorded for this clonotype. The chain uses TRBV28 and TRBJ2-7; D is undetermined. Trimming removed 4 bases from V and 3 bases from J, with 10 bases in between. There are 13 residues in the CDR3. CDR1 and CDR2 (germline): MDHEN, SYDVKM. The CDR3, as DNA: TGTGCCAGCAGTTCTCAAATGAGCTACGAGCAGTACTTC. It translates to CASSSQMSYEQYF.

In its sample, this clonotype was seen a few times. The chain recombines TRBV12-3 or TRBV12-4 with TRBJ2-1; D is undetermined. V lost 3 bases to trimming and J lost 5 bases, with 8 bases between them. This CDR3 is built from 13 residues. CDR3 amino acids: CASSLRRNNEQFF. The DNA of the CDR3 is TGTGCCAGCAGTTTGAGGCGCAACAATGAGCAGTTCTTC.

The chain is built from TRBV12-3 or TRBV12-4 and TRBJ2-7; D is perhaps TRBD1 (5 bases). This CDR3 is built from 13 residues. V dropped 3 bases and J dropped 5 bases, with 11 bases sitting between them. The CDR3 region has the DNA TGTGCCAGCAGTTTTCAAGGGGATCACGAGCAGTACTTC. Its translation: CASSFQGDHEQYF.

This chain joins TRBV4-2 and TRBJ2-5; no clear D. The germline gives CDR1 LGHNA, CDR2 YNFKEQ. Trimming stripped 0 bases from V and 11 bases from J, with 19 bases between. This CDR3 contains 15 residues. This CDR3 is CASSQESSGAIGQYF. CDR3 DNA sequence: TGTGCCAGCAGCCAAGAAAGTTCCGGTGCGATCGGGCAGTACTTC.

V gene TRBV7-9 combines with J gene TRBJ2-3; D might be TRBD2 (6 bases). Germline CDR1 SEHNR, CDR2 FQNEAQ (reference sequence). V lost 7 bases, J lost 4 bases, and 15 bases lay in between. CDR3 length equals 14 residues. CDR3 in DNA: TGTGCCAGCAACCCGGAGGAGGGATCAGATACGCAGTATTTT. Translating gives CASNPEEGSDTQYF.

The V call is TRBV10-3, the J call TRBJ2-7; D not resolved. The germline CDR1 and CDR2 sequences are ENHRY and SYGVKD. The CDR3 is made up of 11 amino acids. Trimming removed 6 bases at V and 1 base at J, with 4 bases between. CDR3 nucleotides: TGTGCCATCAGGGCGTCCTACGAGCAGTACTTC. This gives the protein CAIRASYEQYF.

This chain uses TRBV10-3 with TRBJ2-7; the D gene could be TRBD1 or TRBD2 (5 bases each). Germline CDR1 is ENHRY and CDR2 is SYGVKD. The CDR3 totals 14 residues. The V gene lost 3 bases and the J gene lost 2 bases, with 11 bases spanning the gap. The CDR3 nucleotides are TGTGCCATCAGTGAAGGGACGGACCCCTACGAGCAGTACTTC. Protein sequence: CAISEGTDPYEQYF.

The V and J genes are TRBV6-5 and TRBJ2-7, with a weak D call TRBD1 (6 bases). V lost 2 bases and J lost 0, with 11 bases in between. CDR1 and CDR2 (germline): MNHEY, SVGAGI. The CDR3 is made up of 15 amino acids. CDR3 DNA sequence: TGTGCCAGCAGTTACAGTACAGGGATCTCCTACGAGCAGTACTTC. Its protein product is CASSYSTGISYEQYF.

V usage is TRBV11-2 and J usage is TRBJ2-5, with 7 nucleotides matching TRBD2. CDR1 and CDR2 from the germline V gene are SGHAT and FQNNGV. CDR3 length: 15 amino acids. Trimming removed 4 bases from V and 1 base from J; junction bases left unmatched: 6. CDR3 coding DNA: TGTGCCAGCAGCTGGGACTACTCCTTCCAAGAGACCCAGTACTTC. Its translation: CASSWDYSFQETQYF.

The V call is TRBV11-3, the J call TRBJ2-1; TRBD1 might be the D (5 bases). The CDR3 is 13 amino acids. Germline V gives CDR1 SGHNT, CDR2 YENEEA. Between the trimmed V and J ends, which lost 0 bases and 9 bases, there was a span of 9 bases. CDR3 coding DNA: TGTGCCAGCAGCTTAGATAGCCAGGGTGAGCAGTTCTTC. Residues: CASSLDSQGEQFF.

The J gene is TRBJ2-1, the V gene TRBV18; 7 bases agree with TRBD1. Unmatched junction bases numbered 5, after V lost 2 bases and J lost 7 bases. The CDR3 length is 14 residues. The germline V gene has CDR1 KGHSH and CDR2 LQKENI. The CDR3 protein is CASSPAAGGNEQFF. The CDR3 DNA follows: TGTGCCAGCTCACCAGCGGCAGGGGGTAATGAGCAGTTCTTC.

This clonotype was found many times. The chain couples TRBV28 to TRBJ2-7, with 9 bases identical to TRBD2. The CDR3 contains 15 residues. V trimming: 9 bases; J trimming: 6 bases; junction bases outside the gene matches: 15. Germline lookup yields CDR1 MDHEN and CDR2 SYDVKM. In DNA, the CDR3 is TGTGCCAGTAACGGCGGAAGCGGGGGGCGATCCGAGCAGTACTTC. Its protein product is CASNGGSGGRSEQYF.